Following are 9 T cell receptor beta chains from one sample sequenced in a study of blood T cell repertoires in COVID-19. Sequencing used immunoSEQ multiplex PCR; TCRdb keeps in-frame clones, though not all of them. The sample lists hundreds of thousands of clones; approximately 90% were seen once. Source material: PBMCs or T cells enriched from blood (not recorded which). These receptors were obtained from an older woman in a cohort exposed to, infected with or recovered from COVID-19 (not recorded which).

V is TRBV19 and J is TRBJ2-5; TRBD2 might be the D (7 bases). Germline loops: CDR1 LNHDA, CDR2 SQIVND (reference sequence). The CDR3 consists of 16 residues. V was trimmed by 6 bases and J by 1 base, leaving 18 bases between them. Here the CDR3 reads CASRVTGGSLQETQYF. DNA of the CDR3: TGTGCCAGTAGGGTGACAGGCGGGAGCCTCCAAGAGACCCAGTACTTC.

V and J are TRBV14 and TRBJ2-1; a weak D match, TRBD1 (5 bases). From germline, CDR1 is SGHDN and CDR2 FVKESK. V lost 0 bases to trimming and J lost 9 bases, with 18 bases between them. The CDR3 has 16 amino acids. The CDR3 sequence is CASSQEWGRLGIEQFF. In DNA, the CDR3 is TGTGCCAGCAGCCAAGAATGGGGCAGGTTGGGTATTGAGCAGTTCTTC.

The chain is built from TRBV10-2 and TRBJ2-1, with 15 bases matching TRBD2. V lost 8 bases and J lost 7; bases outside the gene matches: 15. In germline, CDR1 is WSHSY, CDR2 SAAADI. CDR3 size: 18 residues. The CDR3 loop is CASLESRTSGRAGNEQFF. DNA of the CDR3: TGCGCCAGCCTCGAATCTAGGACTAGCGGGAGGGCAGGGAATGAGCAGTTCTTC.

The gene calls are TRBV5-1 and TRBJ2-7; 11 bases agree with TRBD2. Germline CDR1 SGHRS, CDR2 YFSETQ. This CDR3 comprises 18 residues. The trim removed 4 bases at V and 2 bases at J, leaving 14 bases unmatched. CDR3 amino acids: CASSPAGTSGNYTYEQYF. The CDR3, as DNA: TGCGCCAGCAGCCCGGCCGGGACTAGCGGAAACTACACCTACGAGCAGTACTTC.

This chain joins TRBV4-1 and TRBJ2-1; 8 positions match TRBD2. CDR1 MGHRA and CDR2 YSYEKL come from the germline V gene. V lost 7 bases and J lost 1; bases outside the gene matches: 9. This CDR3 is 16 amino acids long. CDR3 coding DNA: TGCGCCAGCACCCCTATCGGGGGGGATTCCTACAATGAGCAGTTCTTC. This gives the protein CASTPIGGDSYNEQFF.

The V gene is TRBV11-2, the J gene TRBJ1-5; D gene unclear. The V end lost 1 base, the J end lost 5 bases, and 9 bases lay between the germline ends. The CDR3 has 14 residues. Germline-derived CDR1 and CDR2 are SGHAT and FQNNGV. CDR3 residues: CASSLGAGHQPQHF. The CDR3 DNA reads TGTGCCAGCAGCTTAGGCGCTGGGCATCAGCCCCAGCATTTT.

This chain uses TRBV19 with TRBJ2-1, with 7 bases matching TRBD1. The CDR3 consists of 15 residues. Trimming removed 5 bases from V and 3 bases from J; junction bases left unmatched: 7. Germline assignment: CDR1 LNHDA and CDR2 SQIVND (reference sequence). The CDR3 DNA follows: TGTGCCAGTAGTCCCGGGACAGACCTCTACAATGAGCAGTTCTTC. This sequence encodes CASSPGTDLYNEQFF.

The chain is built from TRBV30 and TRBJ1-3; a possible D gene is TRBD1 (5 bases). V lost 2 bases and J lost 0, with 8 bases in between. The CDR3 contains 14 residues. Germline lookup yields CDR1 GTSNPN and CDR2 SVGIG (reference sequence). For the CDR3, the DNA is TGTGCCTGGAGTACGGGGGGCTCTGGAAACACCATATATTTT. Its translation is CAWSTGGSGNTIYF.

The chain combines TRBV29-1 with TRBJ2-3; D is perhaps TRBD2 (6 bases). Trimming pared 4 bases from V and 3 bases from J, leaving 14 bases between. This CDR3 is built from 14 residues. The germline V gene encodes CDR1 SQVTM and CDR2 ANQGSEA. CDR3: CSVGGRDSTDTQYF. In nucleotides, the CDR3 is TGCAGCGTTGGAGGGCGGGATAGTACAGATACGCAGTATTTT.